Presented here are 9 T cell receptor beta chains from one specimen sequenced in a study of blood T cell repertoires in COVID-19. The repertoire was sequenced with immunoSEQ multiplex PCR; TCRdb's copy has only in-frame clones and lacks some. The sample consists of around 170,000 clones, roughly four fifths of them appearing once. Sequencing was performed on peripheral blood. These receptors all stem from a middle-aged woman with acute or convalescent COVID-19.

This rearrangement joins TRBV6-5 to TRBJ1-1; no clear D. This CDR3 spans 11 amino acids. The germline V gene encodes CDR1 MNHEY and CDR2 SVGAGI. V was trimmed by 10 bases and J by 6 bases, leaving 12 bases between them. In DNA form, the CDR3 reads TGTGCCACCCAAACAGCTGCTGAAGCTTTCTTT. It is translated as CATQTAAEAFF.

The table lists this clone with a count of one. V is TRBV16 and J is TRBJ2-7, with 9 bases matching TRBD1. Germline lookup yields CDR1 KGHSY and CDR2 FQNENV. V shed 4 bases and J 3 bases; nucleotides not matched to a gene: 7. The CDR3 is made up of 15 amino acids. The CDR3 DNA is TGTGCCAGCAGCCGATTGACAGGGGGTTACTACGAGCAGTACTTC. Its protein is CASSRLTGGYYEQYF.

V usage is TRBV27 and J usage is TRBJ1-5, with unresolved D. V dropped 3 bases and J dropped 4 bases, with 7 bases sitting between them. CDR1 is MNHEY, CDR2 SMNVEV, per germline (reference sequence). This CDR3 contains 13 residues. The CDR3 coding sequence is TGTGCCAGCAGTTTTAGGCGGAATCAGCCCCAGCATTTT. This encodes CASSFRRNQPQHF.

This chain connects TRBV19 to TRBJ1-4; 8 bases are a match to TRBD1. The CDR3 length is 14 residues. Per germline, CDR1 LNHDA and CDR2 SQIVND (reference sequence). The V and J ends lost 3 bases and 7 bases, in that order; junction bases with no gene match: 4. Here the CDR3 reads CASSIQGAAEKLFF. The CDR3 nucleotides read TGTGCCAGTAGTATTCAGGGGGCGGCTGAAAAACTGTTTTTT.

This chain uses TRBV4-2 with TRBJ1-5; no reliable D call. CDR3 length: 16 residues. Trimming removed 5 bases at V and 2 bases at J, with 16 bases between. CDR1 and CDR2 (germline): LGHNA, YNFKEQ. Written as DNA, the CDR3 is TGTGCCAGCAGCAGGCGGGCAGGCCGGGGCAATCAGCCCCAGCATTTT. Translated: CASSRRAGRGNQPQHF.

The sample holds a few counts of this clone. The gene calls are TRBV5-1 and TRBJ2-5, with D tentatively TRBD2 (6 bases). The germline CDR1 and CDR2 sequences are SGHRS and YFSETQ. The CDR3 sequence is 14 residues long. Trimming shortened V by 0 bases and J by 5 bases, and 11 bases separated the two germline ends. The CDR3 DNA is TGCGCCAGCAGCTTGGGCTCCGCGGGGGAGACCCAGTACTTC. It codes for CASSLGSAGETQYF.

CDR3 loop: CASSERGGSYEQYF. The CDR3 DNA reads as TGTGCCAGCAGTGAGCGGGGGGGCTCCTACGAGCAGTACTTC. The chain joins TRBV6-1 to TRBJ2-7; 9 nucleotides agree with TRBD2. This CDR3 region has 14 residues. Germline CDR1 is MNHNS and CDR2 is SASEGT. J gave up 0 bases and V 3 bases, and 0 bases lay outside the gene matches.

This clone was observed once. The gene calls are TRBV7-9 and TRBJ2-5; TRBD2 might be the D (6 bases). Germline lookup yields CDR1 SEHNR and CDR2 FQNEAQ (reference sequence). The CDR3 contains 15 residues. V lost 5 bases and J 1 base, leaving 14 bases between the germline ends. The CDR3 DNA reads TGTGCCAGCAGCCCGGCGGGGAACCCCCAAGAGACCCAGTACTTC. Its protein is CASSPAGNPQETQYF.

The DNA for the CDR3 is TGTGCCAGCTCACCTCTCCCAGGGGAGGGCCACGAGCAGTACTTC. Its translation is CASSPLPGEGHEQYF. This rearrangement joins TRBV18 to TRBJ2-7, with D possibly TRBD2 on 7 matching bases. The CDR3 is 15 amino acids. Germline CDR1 is KGHSH and CDR2 is LQKENI. Between the trimmed V and J ends, which lost 3 bases and 5 bases, there was a span of 17 bases.